This T cell receptor beta chain was sequenced during a study of beta chain features in type 1 diabetes. Study at large: Regarding age, gender and cell yields, patients proved similar to healthy donors. Broader study findings: The VDJ junctions of type 1 diabetes patients carried fewer insertions and more deletions. Shorter TCRB CDR3s, moderately but significantly so, were found in Type 1 diabetes patients in all four CD4+ subsets.

As to this clone: Its antigen is unknown.

The study reverse transcribed the entire isolated RNA, so it sequenced expressed TCRB transcripts. The average output of naive, central memory and regulatory T cell samples was around 3.5 million reads. The assay was immunoSEQ multiplex PCR, and TCRdb's table has in-frame clones only and misses some. The sample carries approximately 250,000 clones, around 16% recorded once. CDR3 length: 13 amino acids. The V gene lost 1 base and the J gene lost 5 bases, with 6 bases spanning the gap. Germline V gives CDR1 LGHNA, CDR2 YSLEER. The authors sorted CD4+ naive, central memory, regulatory and stem cell-like memory cells via CD45RO/CCR7/CD25/CD127/CD95/CD27.

The clonotype originates from a man under 40 with type 1 diabetes. The genes are TRBV4-3 and TRBJ2-4, with TRBD1 as a possible D gene (6 bases). The sample taken for sequencing was naive CD4+ T cells from blood. CDR3: CASSQGQENIQYF. The CDR3 DNA is TGCGCCAGCAGCCAAGGACAGGAAAACATTCAGTACTTC.